Shown below are 14 T cell receptor beta chains from a single sample sequenced in a study of blood T cells in healthy people across ages. Combining a sample-barcoded 5' primer with a J-beta primer mix, a second PCR ran for about 7 to 11 cycles. In TCRdb, the 5' RACE reads were re-called with MiXCR into one record per CDR3 protein. Of about 1 million distinct CDR3 sequences listed, 35% to 50% are singletons. Sequencing was performed on blood. The source is a woman between 55 and 75 years old in good health.

This clonotype was observed at least ten times. The chain couples TRBV5-1 to TRBJ2-7, with TRBD1 as a possible D gene (5 bases). Germline CDR1 SGHRS, CDR2 YFSETQ. This CDR3 comprises 14 residues. Trimming removed 4 bases at V and 0 bases at J, with 11 bases between. This chain's CDR3 is CASSIRQRSYEQYF. In DNA form, the CDR3 reads TGCGCCAGCAGCATAAGACAGCGCTCCTACGAGCAGTACTTC.

This clonotype was seen a few times. V gene TRBV12-3 or TRBV12-4 combines with J gene TRBJ2-5, with unresolved D. The CDR3 is 16 residues long. V was shortened by 10 bases and J by 5 bases, with 26 bases between the two germline ends. The CDR3 spells CATCTSKGSRAETQYF. Here the CDR3 DNA reads TGTGCCACCTGTACATCGAAAGGATCCCGGGCGGAGACCCAGTACTTC.

The V call is TRBV7-9, the J call TRBJ1-5; possible D gene TRBD1, 6 bases. Per the germline V gene, CDR1 is SEHNR and CDR2 is FQNEAQ (reference sequence). The CDR3 has 14 amino acids. The V gene lost 9 bases and the J gene lost 5 bases, with 17 bases spanning the gap. DNA for the CDR3: TGTGCCAGTAGCCAGGGGCTTTCTTATCAGCCCCAGCATTTT. Residues: CASSQGLSYQPQHF.

Regarding this clonotype: One base away lies a much larger clone, so this may be a sequencing read error. The chain carries TRBV7-9 and TRBJ2-1; 8 bases align to TRBD2. The J call is in doubt because the DNA end fits TRBJ2-7 better. Germline assignment: CDR1 SEHNR and CDR2 FQNEAQ (reference sequence). The CDR3 consists of 17 residues. CDR3 amino acids: CASSSRPPGTRYNEQYF. The CDR3 nucleotides read TGTGCCAGCAGCTCCCGCCCACCCGGGACTAGATACAATGAGCAGTACTTC.

Only a few counts were recorded for this clonotype. This chain connects TRBV9 to TRBJ2-1, with TRBD2 matching over 9 bases. V was pared by 4 bases and J by 4 bases, with 6 bases of the junction left unmatched. The germline V gene encodes CDR1 SGDLS and CDR2 YYNGEE. The CDR3 runs 15 residues. The CDR3 coding sequence is TGTGCCAGCAGCTCCCGACTAGCGGATTACAATGAGCAGTTCTTC. Translation gives CASSSRLADYNEQFF.

The V and J genes are TRBV6-6 and TRBJ2-7; D possibly corresponds to TRBD2 (5 bases). CDR3 length equals 12 residues. Germline V gene lookup returns CDR1 MNHNY and CDR2 SVGAGI (reference sequence). V was trimmed by 1 base and J by 5 bases, leaving 6 bases between them. The CDR3 is CASSYFSDEQYF. CDR3 DNA sequence: TGTGCCAGCAGTTACTTTAGCGACGAGCAGTACTTC.

The V gene is TRBV7-2, the J gene TRBJ2-7; 8 bases agree with TRBD2. This CDR3 contains 16 residues. Germline CDR1 reads SGHTA; CDR2 reads FQGNSA. J was trimmed by 3 bases and V by 1 base; bases with no gene match: 8. The CDR3 DNA follows: TGTGCCAGCAGCTTAGGAGGAAGCGGGAGATTCTACGAGCAGTACTTC. Translated: CASSLGGSGRFYEQYF. The full variable domain, with the rest looked up from reference TRBV7-2 and TRBJ2-7, is GAGVSQSPSNKVTEKGKDVELRCDPISGHTALYWYRQSLGQGLEFLIYFQGNSAPDKSGLPSDRFSAERTGGSVSTLTIQRTQQEDSAVYLCASSLGGSGRFYEQYFGPGTRLTVT.

Only a few counts were recorded for this clonotype. The chain is built from TRBV4-2 and TRBJ2-6; D not resolved. With 0 bases removed from V and 1 base from J, the gap between germline ends came to 7 bases. This CDR3 has 16 residues. Germline V gene lookup returns CDR1 LGHNA and CDR2 YNFKEQ. CDR3: CASSQDSISGANVLTF. In nucleotides, the CDR3 is TGTGCCAGCAGCCAAGATTCGATTTCTGGGGCCAACGTCCTGACTTTC.

The V and J genes are TRBV4-2 and TRBJ2-1; the match to TRBD2 covers 10 bases. The ends lost 0 bases at V and 8 bases at J; junction bases unmatched: 13. CDR3 length equals 18 residues. Germline CDR1 is LGHNA and CDR2 is YNFKEQ. The CDR3 loop is CASSQDPTSGASRDEQFF. The CDR3 coding sequence is TGTGCCAGCAGCCAAGATCCCACTAGCGGGGCGAGTAGGGATGAGCAGTTCTTC.

This chain uses TRBV5-1 with TRBJ2-3; 9 bases match TRBD1. The CDR3 loop spans 16 amino acids. The V gene's germline CDR1 is SGHRS and CDR2 YFSETQ. V was pared by 0 bases and J by 7 bases, with 9 bases of the junction left unmatched. This CDR3 is CASSLAGTGFRNTQYF. CDR3 bases: TGCGCCAGCAGCTTGGCTGGGACAGGGTTTCGGAATACGCAGTATTTT.

This clonotype appeared a single time. The chain is built from TRBV4-1 and TRBJ2-5, with 9 bases fitting TRBD1. Germline trimming cut 2 bases from V and 11 bases from J; bases unmatched to any gene: 6. CDR1 and CDR2 (germline): MGHRA, YSYEKL. The CDR3 totals 13 residues. CDR3 DNA sequence: TGCGCCAGCAGCCAACTGGGGACAGGGAGGCAGTACTTC. Protein product: CASSQLGTGRQYF.

V is TRBV11-2 and J is TRBJ2-3; 7 bases are shared with TRBD1. There are 15 residues in the CDR3. Trimming removed 7 bases from V and 6 bases from J; junction bases left unmatched: 13. From germline, CDR1 is SGHAT and CDR2 FQNNGV. Here the CDR3 reads CASTKGQNPQDTQYF. As DNA, the CDR3 is TGTGCCAGCACCAAGGGACAGAACCCCCAGGATACGCAGTATTTT.

The chain uses TRBV20-1 and TRBJ2-5; TRBD2 matches 8 bases. Germline values: CDR1 DFQATT, CDR2 SNEGSKA (reference sequence). The junction had 8 bases not matched to a gene; V was cut back by 3 bases and J by 2 bases. This CDR3 has 15 residues. DNA of the CDR3: TGCAGTGCTAGTAGGTCTAGCGGGTTACAAGAGACCCAGTACTTC. As protein: CSASRSSGLQETQYF.

A remark on this clonotype: The junction does not match germline at one end; this may be a read error. This chain joins TRBV29-1 and TRBJ2-7; possible D gene TRBD1, 6 bases. This CDR3 spans 15 amino acids. Germline CDR1 reads SQVTM; CDR2 reads ANQGSEA. In DNA form, the CDR3 reads TGCAGCGTTGAAGATGGGGTGACAGGAGCCTACGAGCGGTACTTC. Its protein product is CSVEDGVTGAYERYF.